The clone carrying this TCR beta chain was seen at least ten times. These data come from a study of Graves' ophthalmopathy and Graves' hyperthyroidism. The authors amplified TCR beta CDR3 regions, and they did so from RNA transcripts for repertoire sequencing. HTBI-primed RT-PCR formed the first round, and a multiplex PCR formed the second. TCRdb used MiXCR to reprocess the multiplex PCR reads, holding one entry per CDR3 protein. The sample has 200,000 to 250,000 distinct CDR3 sequences, roughly a fifth seen once. V shed 4 bases and J 2 bases; nucleotides not matched to a gene: 7. Per germline, CDR1 DFQATT and CDR2 SNEGSKA (reference sequence). The CDR3 has 14 residues.

The receptor was isolated from a woman aged 50 to 65 with Graves' ophthalmopathy. V is TRBV20-1 and J is TRBJ2-7; 8 bases map to TRBD1. Material for sequencing was peripheral blood. The CDR3 sequence: CSATGGAFTYEQYF. DNA of the CDR3: TGCAGTGCTACAGGGGGCGCGTTTACCTACGAGCAGTACTTC.